The 9 T cell receptor beta chains below come from one sample, sequenced in a study of OX40 agonist ivuxolimab in advanced cancers. The table came from immunoSEQ multiplex PCR; TCRdb's copy has only in-frame clones and leaves some out. Of about 45,000 clones in the sample, less than 90% were seen once. The specimen was CD4+ or CD8+ T cells sorted from blood, collected in a trial of the OX40 agonist ivuxolimab. These receptors came from an adult with an advanced solid tumor such as melanoma, head and neck, liver or kidney cancer.

The chain is built from TRBV6-5 and TRBJ2-3; no definite D call. Trimming shortened V by 2 bases and J by 5 bases, and 2 bases separated the two germline ends. This CDR3 is 11 amino acids long. Germline CDR1 MNHEY, CDR2 SVGAGI. CDR3 protein: CASSYIDTQYF. DNA of the CDR3: TGTGCCAGCAGTTACATAGATACGCAGTATTTT.

The chain links TRBV7-2 to TRBJ2-4, with 9 bases identical to TRBD1. J lost 5 bases, V lost 1 base, and 9 bases had no gene match. This CDR3 has 17 amino acids. CDR1 is SGHTA, CDR2 FQGNSA, per germline. This chain's CDR3 is CASSLGRGQGLENIQYF. The CDR3 bases are TGTGCCAGCAGCTTAGGCCGGGGACAGGGTTTAGAAAACATTCAGTACTTC.

The genes are TRBV6-4 and TRBJ2-1; TRBD1 agrees at 8 bases. Germline V gives CDR1 MRHNA, CDR2 SNTAGT. Trimming at V came to 0 bases and at J to 4 bases, leaving 8 bases not matched to a gene. The CDR3 extends over 17 amino acids. The CDR3 region is CASSDSGGDRPYNEQFF. CDR3 in DNA: TGTGCCAGCAGTGACTCAGGAGGGGACAGGCCATACAATGAGCAGTTCTTC.

The rearrangement links TRBV19 to TRBJ1-5; weak D call: TRBD1 (5 bases). V was cut by 7 bases and J by 7 bases, with 14 bases left in between. The germline gives CDR1 LNHDA, CDR2 SQIVND (reference sequence). This CDR3 is 13 amino acids long. In nucleotides, the CDR3 is TGTGCCAGTAATTCAGGGCTTAGGCAGCCCCAGCATTTT. It is translated as CASNSGLRQPQHF.

V gene TRBV5-6 combines with J gene TRBJ2-1; 10 bases align to TRBD1. The length of the CDR3 is 15 residues. The trim removed 4 bases at V and 9 bases at J, leaving 10 bases unmatched. CDR1 and CDR2 from the germline V gene are SGHDT and YYEEEE. The CDR3 reads CASSLRDRGQGEQFF. Written as DNA, the CDR3 is TGTGCCAGCAGCCTCCGGGACAGGGGTCAAGGTGAGCAGTTCTTC.

The V call is TRBV28, the J call TRBJ2-3, with D uncertain. With 0 bases removed from V and 6 bases from J, the gap between germline ends came to 4 bases. Germline assignment: CDR1 MDHEN and CDR2 SYDVKM. This CDR3 has 12 amino acids. In nucleotides, the CDR3 is TGTGCCAGCAGTTTATGGATTGATACGCAGTATTTT. Amino acid sequence: CASSLWIDTQYF. Full variable domain (missing parts from reference TRBV28 and TRBJ2-3): DVKVTQSSRYLVKRTGEKVFLECVQDMDHENMFWYRQDPGLGLRLIYFSYDVKMKEKGDIPEGYSVSREKKERFSLILESASTNQTSMYLCASSLWIDTQYFGPGTRLTVL.

This chain links TRBV18 with TRBJ2-7; 7 bases are shared with TRBD1. The CDR3 spans 15 residues. Germline values: CDR1 KGHSH, CDR2 LQKENI. V shed 3 bases, J shed 6 bases, and the junction held 11 bases outside the gene matches. The CDR3 DNA reads as TGTGCCAGCTCACCTTCGACAGGGACCTCCCGCGAGCAGTACTTC. Translating it yields CASSPSTGTSREQYF. Full variable domain (missing parts from reference TRBV18 and TRBJ2-7): NAGVMQNPRHLVRRRGQEARLRCSPMKGHSHVYWYRQLPEEGLKFMVYLQKENIIDESGMPKERFSAEFPKEGPSILRIQQVVRGDSAAYFCASSPSTGTSREQYFGPGTRLTVT.

Comment on this clone: Other nucleotide sequences in the sample specify the same CDR3. The chain carries TRBV5-1 and TRBJ2-3; 8 bases agree with TRBD1. Germline CDR1 reads SGHRS; CDR2 reads YFSETQ. The CDR3 is made up of 16 amino acids. Losses at the gene ends were 4 bases for V and 4 bases for J; bases not matched to a gene: 11. This CDR3 reads CASSTSGGSLPDTQYF. The CDR3 DNA reads as TGCGCCAGCAGCACCTCAGGGGGCTCCTTGCCAGATACGCAGTATTTT.

The rearrangement uses TRBV7-7 and TRBJ2-3, with a possible D match to TRBD2 (6 bases). Germline loops: CDR1 SSHAT, CDR2 FNYEAQ (reference sequence). The length of the CDR3 is 16 residues. Trimming shortened V by 1 base and J by 1 base, and 12 bases separated the two germline ends. In DNA form, the CDR3 reads TGTGCCAGCAGCTTAGAGTGGCGGGGCGGCACAGATACGCAGTATTTT. It translates to CASSLEWRGGTDTQYF.